A selection of T cell receptor beta chains follows, all from one sample in a study of a mutant IDH1 vaccine in newly diagnosed glioma. These receptors have no identified antigens. Assay: immunoSEQ multiplex PCR; the TCRdb copy retains only in-frame clones and omits some. Of 75,000 to 80,000 clones in the sample, 75% to 90% are singletons; the top ten hold roughly 0.81%. Sequenced here: PBMCs, sampled from a glioma patient whose treatment included an IDH1 peptide vaccine. All receptors derive from a woman between 50 and 59 years old with glioma. CDR3s include the opening cysteine and the closing phenylalanine or tryptophan. The order of the fields is J gene, D gene, clone size, V gene, CDR3 protein, CDR3 DNA. D genes are given only for firm matches. Where a row states a size, it is once, few, many or the class of an expanded clone; other rows omit it.

J: TRBJ2-7; D: NA; size: NA; V: TRBV10-1; CDR3: CASSPGVPGDEQYF; DNA: TGCGCCAGCAGTCCGGGGGTCCCCGGGGACGAGCAGTACTTC
J: TRBJ2-7; D: NA; size: NA; V: TRBV15; CDR3: CATSRGSRALSYEQYF; DNA: TGTGCCACCAGCAGAGGCTCCAGGGCACTGTCCTACGAGCAGTACTTC
J: TRBJ1-4; D: TRBD1; size: few; V: TRBV7-9; CDR3: CASSLGTVREKLFF; DNA: TGTGCCAGCAGCCTCGGGACAGTTCGAGAAAAACTGTTTTTT
J: TRBJ1-2; D: NA; size: NA; V: TRBV29-1; CDR3: CSVRVGEIYGYTF; DNA: TGCAGCGTTAGGGTCGGAGAAATTTATGGCTACACCTTC
J: TRBJ2-6; D: TRBD1; size: NA; V: TRBV19; CDR3: CASSTRQGASSGANVLTF; DNA: TGTGCCAGTAGTACCCGACAGGGAGCTTCCTCTGGGGCCAACGTCCTGACTTTC
J: TRBJ2-3; D: NA; size: NA; V: TRBV7-9; CDR3: CASSFSGNYDTQYF; DNA: TGTGCCAGCAGCTTTAGTGGAAATTACGATACGCAGTATTTT
J: TRBJ2-5; D: TRBD2; size: once; V: TRBV27; CDR3: CASSSQGGETQYF; DNA: TGTGCCAGCAGTTCCCAGGGAGGGGAGACCCAGTACTTC
J: TRBJ1-2; D: NA; size: NA; V: TRBV28; CDR3: CASSRRGGTNYGYTF; DNA: TGTGCCAGCAGCCGTAGGGGCGGGACTAACTATGGCTACACCTTC
J: TRBJ2-1; D: TRBD1; size: NA; V: TRBV7-7; CDR3: CASSLGTGGHNEQFF; DNA: TGTGCTAGCAGCCTAGGGACAGGGGGCCACAATGAGCAGTTCTTC
J: TRBJ2-7; D: NA; size: NA; V: TRBV19; CDR3: CASSIEKGSYEQYF; DNA: TGTGCCAGTAGTATAGAAAAAGGGAGCTACGAGCAGTACTTC
J: TRBJ1-1; D: NA; size: NA; V: TRBV7-9; CDR3: CASSLGGHTEAFF; DNA: TGTGCCAGCAGCTTAGGTGGGCACACTGAAGCTTTCTTT
J: TRBJ2-6; D: NA; size: NA; V: TRBV30; CDR3: CAWSVPPYVLTF; DNA: TGTGCCTGGAGTGTACCCCCTTACGTCCTGACTTTC
J: TRBJ1-4; D: TRBD1; size: once; V: TRBV6-5; CDR3: CASSYLGQANEKLFF; DNA: TGTGCCAGCAGTTACTTGGGACAGGCTAATGAAAAACTGTTTTTT
J: TRBJ2-1; D: TRBD2; size: NA; V: TRBV30; CDR3: CAWSVRTSSYNEQFF; DNA: TGTGCCTGGAGTGTACGGACTAGCAGCTACAATGAGCAGTTCTTC
J: TRBJ1-4; D: NA; size: once; V: TRBV28; CDR3: CASSLNNPGEKLFF; DNA: TGTGCCAGCAGTTTGAACAACCCGGGGGAAAAACTGTTTTTT
J: TRBJ2-7; D: NA; size: few; V: TRBV5-1; CDR3: CASSLEGDEQYF; DNA: TGCGCCAGCAGCTTGGAAGGGGACGAGCAGTACTTC
J: TRBJ1-2; D: NA; size: NA; V: TRBV6-1; CDR3: CASSEAWDTNYGYTF; DNA: TGTGCCAGCAGTGAAGCGTGGGACACTAACTATGGCTACACCTTC
J: TRBJ2-1; D: TRBD2; size: NA; V: TRBV27; CDR3: CASSLSASGLNEQFF; DNA: TGTGCCAGCAGTTTATCTGCTAGCGGGCTCAATGAGCAGTTCTTC
J: TRBJ2-1; D: TRBD1; size: NA; V: TRBV19; CDR3: CASSPDREGEQFF; DNA: TGTGCCAGTAGTCCCGACAGGGAAGGGGAGCAGTTCTTC
J: TRBJ1-1; D: NA; size: few; V: TRBV9; CDR3: CASSVAQRGAEAFF; DNA: TGTGCCAGCAGCGTAGCTCAGCGGGGAGCTGAAGCTTTCTTT
J: TRBJ2-6; D: TRBD1; size: once; V: TRBV15; CDR3: CATSGDSGSGANVLTF; DNA: TGTGCCACCAGCGGGGACAGTGGTTCTGGGGCCAACGTCCTGACTTTC
J: TRBJ2-2; D: NA; size: NA; V: TRBV6-5; CDR3: CASSVGHTLTGELFF; DNA: TGTGCCAGCAGTGTAGGGCATACCCTCACCGGGGAGCTGTTTTTT
J: TRBJ2-7; D: TRBD1; size: once; V: TRBV19; CDR3: CASSIPGQPSYEQYF; DNA: TGTGCCAGTAGTATACCGGGACAGCCCTCCTACGAGCAGTACTTC
J: TRBJ2-3; D: TRBD2; size: NA; V: TRBV9; CDR3: CASSNRVAGRTDTQYF; DNA: TGTGCCAGCAGCAACCGGGTAGCGGGACGCACAGATACGCAGTATTTT
J: TRBJ1-4; D: NA; size: NA; V: TRBV28; CDR3: CASSYQINEKLFF; DNA: TGTGCCAGCAGTTACCAGATTAATGAAAAACTGTTTTTT
J: TRBJ1-1; D: NA; size: NA; V: TRBV2; CDR3: CASSREFLGTEAFF; DNA: TGTGCCAGCAGCAGGGAATTTTTGGGCACTGAAGCTTTCTTT
J: TRBJ1-5; D: NA; size: NA; V: TRBV2; CDR3: CASSLTGSQHF; DNA: TGTGCCAGCAGTCTCACAGGGTCCCAGCATTTT
J: TRBJ1-6; D: NA; size: NA; V: TRBV12-1; CDR3: CASSFDRGLVSYNSPLHF; DNA: TGTGCCAGCAGCTTTGACAGGGGGCTCGTGTCCTATAATTCACCCCTCCACTTT
J: TRBJ2-7; D: NA; size: NA; V: TRBV30; CDR3: CACSDSSYEQYF; DNA: TGTGCCTGCTCGGACAGCTCCTACGAGCAGTACTTC
J: TRBJ2-3; D: NA; size: NA; V: TRBV2; CDR3: CASSRDTDTQYF; DNA: TGTGCCAGCAGTAGAGACACAGATACGCAGTATTTT
J: TRBJ1-2; D: NA; size: NA; V: TRBV19; CDR3: CASRNVQRDHGYTF; DNA: TGTGCCAGTAGAAACGTACAAAGGGACCATGGCTACACCTTC
J: TRBJ2-7; D: TRBD1; size: NA; V: TRBV28; CDR3: CASRRQGSYEQYF; DNA: TGTGCCAGCAGAAGACAGGGGTCCTACGAGCAGTACTTC
J: TRBJ2-1; D: NA; size: NA; V: TRBV9; CDR3: CASGGRRNNEQFF; DNA: TGTGCCAGCGGGGGGCGGCGTAACAATGAGCAGTTCTTC
J: TRBJ2-4; D: NA; size: few; V: TRBV11-3; CDR3: CASSPLTLLAKNIQYF; DNA: TGTGCCAGCAGCCCATTGACACTCCTAGCCAAAAACATTCAGTACTTC
J: TRBJ1-6; D: TRBD1; size: NA; V: TRBV4-1; CDR3: CASSPGQGVSPLHF; DNA: TGCGCCAGCAGCCCGGGACAGGGGGTTTCACCCCTCCACTTT
J: TRBJ2-1; D: NA; size: NA; V: TRBV1; CDR3: CTSSLTRGIDNEQFF; DNA: TGCACCAGCAGCTTAACCCGCGGGATCGACAATGAGCAGTTCTTC
J: TRBJ2-1; D: TRBD2; size: NA; V: TRBV13; CDR3: CASSLGTSGRYEQFF; DNA: TGTGCCAGCAGCTTAGGGACTAGCGGGAGGTATGAGCAGTTCTTC
J: TRBJ2-2; D: TRBD1; size: NA; V: TRBV5-6; CDR3: CASSLAPGTGHTGELFF; DNA: TGTGCCAGCAGCTTGGCCCCCGGGACAGGGCACACCGGGGAGCTGTTTTTT
J: TRBJ2-7; D: NA; size: NA; V: TRBV28; CDR3: CASSRPGVTYEQYF; DNA: TGTGCCAGCAGTCGGCCAGGCGTTACCTACGAGCAGTACTTC
J: TRBJ2-7; D: NA; size: NA; V: TRBV6-5; CDR3: CASSISDEAYYEQYF; DNA: TGTGCCAGCAGCATCAGCGATGAGGCTTACTACGAGCAGTACTTC
J: TRBJ2-7; D: NA; size: NA; V: TRBV10-1; CDR3: CASSDGRGYEQYF; DNA: TGCGCCAGCAGTGATGGTAGGGGCTACGAGCAGTACTTC
J: TRBJ2-3; D: NA; size: NA; V: TRBV6-1; CDR3: CASSEAGVYTQYF; DNA: TGTGCCAGCAGTGAAGCGGGAGTATATACGCAGTATTTT
J: TRBJ2-3; D: NA; size: NA; V: TRBV7-8; CDR3: CASSASTDTQYF; DNA: TGTGCCAGCAGCGCTAGCACAGATACGCAGTATTTT
J: TRBJ2-2; D: TRBD2; size: NA; V: TRBV19; CDR3: CASSIPSGRGTGELFF; DNA: TGTGCCAGTAGTATCCCTAGCGGGAGAGGGACCGGGGAGCTGTTTTTT
J: TRBJ2-3; D: TRBD2; size: NA; V: TRBV2; CDR3: CASRLRLAGVKGTDTQYF; DNA: TGTGCCAGCAGACTCAGACTAGCGGGAGTAAAAGGCACAGATACGCAGTATTTT
J: TRBJ2-1; D: TRBD2; size: NA; V: TRBV4-1; CDR3: CASSQDPSGRGNEQFF; DNA: TGCGCCAGCAGCCAAGATCCTAGCGGGAGAGGTAATGAGCAGTTCTTC
J: TRBJ2-7; D: NA; size: NA; V: TRBV2; CDR3: CASTSSLGRTSKEQYF; DNA: TGTGCCAGCACCTCGAGTTTGGGACGGACATCTAAGGAGCAGTACTTC
J: TRBJ1-1; D: NA; size: medium-sized; V: TRBV7-9; CDR3: CASSPQGNTEAFF; DNA: TGTGCCAGCAGCCCACAGGGGAACACTGAAGCTTTCTTT
J: TRBJ2-7; D: NA; size: once; V: TRBV18; CDR3: CASSPSEAYEQYF; DNA: TGTGCCAGCTCACCCTCCGAGGCCTACGAGCAGTACTTC
J: TRBJ2-7; D: TRBD1; size: NA; V: TRBV28; CDR3: CASSPGQGYEQYF; DNA: TGTGCCAGCAGCCCGGGACAGGGGTACGAGCAGTACTTC
J: TRBJ1-4; D: NA; size: NA; V: TRBV4-1; CDR3: CASSQDPQGKGKLFF; DNA: TGCGCCAGCAGCCAAGATCCCCAGGGGAAGGGAAAACTGTTTTTT
J: TRBJ2-2; D: TRBD1; size: NA; V: TRBV5-6; CDR3: CASSNLDRGYTGELFF; DNA: TGTGCCAGCAGCAACCTAGACAGGGGCTACACCGGGGAGCTGTTTTTT
J: TRBJ2-3; D: TRBD2; size: NA; V: TRBV7-6; CDR3: CASSLVASGSTDTQYF; DNA: TGTGCCAGCAGCTTAGTCGCTAGCGGGAGTACAGATACGCAGTATTTT
J: TRBJ2-2; D: NA; size: NA; V: TRBV19; CDR3: CASSIPGTGELFF; DNA: TGTGCCAGTAGTATTCCCGGTACCGGGGAGCTGTTTTTT
J: TRBJ1-1; D: NA; size: NA; V: TRBV18; CDR3: CASSPPQGTTEAFF; DNA: TGTGCCAGCTCACCACCTCAGGGTACAACTGAAGCTTTCTTT
J: TRBJ2-5; D: TRBD1; size: once; V: TRBV5-1; CDR3: CASSSGQGETQYF; DNA: TGCGCCAGCAGCTCAGGACAGGGGGAGACCCAGTACTTC
J: TRBJ2-5; D: TRBD2; size: NA; V: TRBV29-1; CDR3: CSVSPSGRVQETQYF; DNA: TGCAGCGTTTCGCCTAGCGGGAGGGTACAAGAGACCCAGTACTTC
J: TRBJ2-2; D: NA; size: NA; V: TRBV5-4; CDR3: CASRLDPTGELFF; DNA: TGTGCCAGCAGATTAGACCCCACCGGGGAGCTGTTTTTT
J: TRBJ2-2; D: NA; size: NA; V: TRBV2; CDR3: CASRPLPDTGELFF; DNA: TGTGCCAGCAGGCCGTTACCGGACACCGGGGAGCTGTTTTTT
J: TRBJ2-4; D: NA; size: NA; V: TRBV10-3; CDR3: CAIRTPKVEAAKNIQYF; DNA: TGTGCCATCAGGACCCCAAAGGTGGAAGCGGCCAAAAACATTCAGTACTTC